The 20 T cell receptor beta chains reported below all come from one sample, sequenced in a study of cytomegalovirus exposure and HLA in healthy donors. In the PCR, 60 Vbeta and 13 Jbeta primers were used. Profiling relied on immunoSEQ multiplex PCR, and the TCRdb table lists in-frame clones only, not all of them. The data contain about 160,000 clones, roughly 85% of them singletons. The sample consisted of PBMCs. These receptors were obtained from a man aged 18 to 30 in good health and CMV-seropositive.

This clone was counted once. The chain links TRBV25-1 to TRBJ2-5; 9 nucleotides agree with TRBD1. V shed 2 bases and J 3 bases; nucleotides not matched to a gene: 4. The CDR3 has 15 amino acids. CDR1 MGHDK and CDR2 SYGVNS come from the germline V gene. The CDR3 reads CASSEARTGEETQYF. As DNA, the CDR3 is TGTGCCAGCAGTGAAGCCCGGACAGGGGAAGAGACCCAGTACTTC.

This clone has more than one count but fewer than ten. The CDR3 protein is CAIRDRAVQQQYF. The CDR3 bases are TGTGCCATCAGAGACAGGGCGGTCCAACAGCAGTACTTC. This rearrangement joins TRBV10-3 to TRBJ2-7, with TRBD1 matching over 7 bases. Germline CDR1 is ENHRY and CDR2 is SYGVKD. The CDR3 spans 13 residues. V was pared by 6 bases and J by 8 bases, with 10 bases of the junction left unmatched.

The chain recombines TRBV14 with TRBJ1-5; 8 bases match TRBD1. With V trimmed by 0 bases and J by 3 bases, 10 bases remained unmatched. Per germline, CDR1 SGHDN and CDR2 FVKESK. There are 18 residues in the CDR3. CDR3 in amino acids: CASSQDRRRTGFNQPQHF. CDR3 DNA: TGTGCCAGCAGCCAAGATCGGCGCCGGACAGGGTTCAATCAGCCCCAGCATTTT.

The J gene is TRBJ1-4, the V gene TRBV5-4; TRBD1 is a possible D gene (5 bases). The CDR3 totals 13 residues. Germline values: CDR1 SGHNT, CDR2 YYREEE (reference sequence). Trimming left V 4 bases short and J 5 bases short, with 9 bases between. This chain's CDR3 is CASSRGVNEKLFF. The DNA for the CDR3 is TGTGCCAGCAGCCGGGGGGTAAATGAAAAACTGTTTTTT.

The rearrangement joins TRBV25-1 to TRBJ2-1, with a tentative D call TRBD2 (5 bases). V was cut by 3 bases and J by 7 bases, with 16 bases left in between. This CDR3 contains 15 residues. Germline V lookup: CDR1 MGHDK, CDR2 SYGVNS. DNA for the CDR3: TGTGCCAGCAGTGAGCTGACGACTACACCTAATGAGCAGTTCTTC. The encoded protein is CASSELTTTPNEQFF.

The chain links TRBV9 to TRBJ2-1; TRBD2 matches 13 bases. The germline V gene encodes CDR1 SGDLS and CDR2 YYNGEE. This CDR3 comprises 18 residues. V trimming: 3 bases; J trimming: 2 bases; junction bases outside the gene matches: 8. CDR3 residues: CASSGGTSGVRPYNEQFF. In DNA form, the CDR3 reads TGTGCCAGCAGCGGAGGGACTAGCGGGGTTAGACCCTACAATGAGCAGTTCTTC.

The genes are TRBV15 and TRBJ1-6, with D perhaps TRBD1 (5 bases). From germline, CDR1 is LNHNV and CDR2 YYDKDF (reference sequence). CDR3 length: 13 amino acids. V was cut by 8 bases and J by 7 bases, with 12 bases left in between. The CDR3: CATGREGNSPLHF. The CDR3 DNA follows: TGTGCCACCGGGAGGGAGGGGAATTCACCCCTCCACTTT.

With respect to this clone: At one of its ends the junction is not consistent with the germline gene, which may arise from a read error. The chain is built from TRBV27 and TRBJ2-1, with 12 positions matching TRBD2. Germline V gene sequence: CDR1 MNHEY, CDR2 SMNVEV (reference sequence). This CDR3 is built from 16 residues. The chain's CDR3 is CASSVQPSGGAGRVLF. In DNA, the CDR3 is TGTGCCAGCAGTGTCCAACCTAGCGGGGGGGCCGGCAGGGTGCTCTTC.

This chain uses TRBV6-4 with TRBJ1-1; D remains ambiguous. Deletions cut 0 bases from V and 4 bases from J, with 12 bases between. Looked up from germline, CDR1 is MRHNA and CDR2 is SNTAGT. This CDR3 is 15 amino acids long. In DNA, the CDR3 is TGTGCCAGCAGTGACTCGAAGCATACCCTCACTGAAGCTTTCTTT. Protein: CASSDSKHTLTEAFF.

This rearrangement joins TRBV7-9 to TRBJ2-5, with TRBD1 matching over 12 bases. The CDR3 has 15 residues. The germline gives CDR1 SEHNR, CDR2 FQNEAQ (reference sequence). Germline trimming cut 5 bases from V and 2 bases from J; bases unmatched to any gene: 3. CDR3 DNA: TGTGCCAGCAGCCCGGGACAGGGGGCACAAGAGACCCAGTACTTC. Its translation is CASSPGQGAQETQYF.

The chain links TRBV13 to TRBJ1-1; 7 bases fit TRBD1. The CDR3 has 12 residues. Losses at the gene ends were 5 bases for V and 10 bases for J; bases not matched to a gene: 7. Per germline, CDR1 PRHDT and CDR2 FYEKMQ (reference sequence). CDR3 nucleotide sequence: TGTGCCAGCAGCATGGACAGGACCCGAGCTTTCTTT. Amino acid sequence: CASSMDRTRAFF.

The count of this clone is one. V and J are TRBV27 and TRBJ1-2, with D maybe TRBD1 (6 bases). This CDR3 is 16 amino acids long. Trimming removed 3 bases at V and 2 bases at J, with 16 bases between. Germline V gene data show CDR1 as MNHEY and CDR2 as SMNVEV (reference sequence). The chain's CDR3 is CASSFQGPNLNYGYTF. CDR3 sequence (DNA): TGTGCCAGCAGTTTCCAGGGGCCAAACCTAAACTATGGCTACACCTTC.

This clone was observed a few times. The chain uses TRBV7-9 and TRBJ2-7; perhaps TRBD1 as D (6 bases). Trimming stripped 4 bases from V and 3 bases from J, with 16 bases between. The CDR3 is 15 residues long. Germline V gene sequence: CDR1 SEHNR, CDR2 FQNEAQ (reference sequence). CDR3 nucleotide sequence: TGTGCCAGCAGCTCGAGACAGGACCCTCACTACGAGCAGTACTTC. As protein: CASSSRQDPHYEQYF.

CDR3: CASSAVDSNQPQHF. The CDR3 bases are TGTGCCAGCAGCGCCGTAGATAGCAATCAGCCCCAGCATTTT. V usage is TRBV7-8 and J usage is TRBJ1-5; D is ambiguous. Per the germline V gene, CDR1 is SGHVS and CDR2 is FQNEAQ. V shed 5 bases and J shed 0 bases, with 8 bases lying between them. The CDR3 runs to 14 residues.

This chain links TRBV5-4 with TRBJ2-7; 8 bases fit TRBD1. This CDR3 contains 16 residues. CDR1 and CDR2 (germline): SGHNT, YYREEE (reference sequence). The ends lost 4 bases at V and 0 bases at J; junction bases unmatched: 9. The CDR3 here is CASSPGQGPTSYEQYF. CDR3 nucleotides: TGTGCCAGCAGCCCCGGACAGGGTCCCACCTCCTACGAGCAGTACTTC.

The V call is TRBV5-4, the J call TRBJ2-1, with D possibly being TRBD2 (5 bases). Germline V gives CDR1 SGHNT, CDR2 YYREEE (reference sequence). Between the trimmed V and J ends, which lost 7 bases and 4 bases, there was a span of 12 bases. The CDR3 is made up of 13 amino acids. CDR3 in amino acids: CASGRSGYNEQFF. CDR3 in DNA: TGTGCCAGCGGAAGGTCGGGGTACAATGAGCAGTTCTTC. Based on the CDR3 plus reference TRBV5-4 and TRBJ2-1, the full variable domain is ETGVTQSPTHLIKTRGQQVTLRCSSQSGHNTVSWYQQALGQGPQFIFQYYREEENGRGNFPPRFSGLQFPNYSSELNVNALELDDSALYLCASGRSGYNEQFFGPGTRLTVL.

CDR3: CASSFNVQRGMSDTQYF. As DNA, the CDR3 is TGTGCCAGCAGCTTCAATGTACAGCGAGGGATGTCAGATACGCAGTATTTT. The chain combines TRBV5-6 with TRBJ2-3, with D maybe TRBD2 (5 bases). This CDR3 spans 17 amino acids. The ends were cut back, 2 bases at V and 4 bases at J, with 20 bases in the middle. The germline V gene has CDR1 SGHDT and CDR2 YYEEEE.

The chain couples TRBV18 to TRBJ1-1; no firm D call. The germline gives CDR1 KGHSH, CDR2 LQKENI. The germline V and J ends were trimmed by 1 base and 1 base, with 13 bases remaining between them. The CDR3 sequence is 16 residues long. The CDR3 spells CASSPLLVGENTEAFF. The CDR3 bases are TGTGCCAGCTCACCACTACTGGTCGGGGAGAACACTGAAGCTTTCTTT.

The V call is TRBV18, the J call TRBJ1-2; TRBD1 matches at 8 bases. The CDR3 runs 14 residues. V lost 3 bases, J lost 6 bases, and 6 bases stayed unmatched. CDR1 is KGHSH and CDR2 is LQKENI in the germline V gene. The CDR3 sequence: CASSPDRGRDGYTF. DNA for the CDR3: TGTGCCAGCTCACCTGACAGGGGACGGGATGGCTACACCTTC.

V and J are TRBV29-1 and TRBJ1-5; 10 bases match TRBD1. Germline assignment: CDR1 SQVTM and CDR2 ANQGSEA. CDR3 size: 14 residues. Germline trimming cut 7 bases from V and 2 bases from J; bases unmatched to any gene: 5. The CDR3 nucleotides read TGCAGCGCGCGAGGACAGGGGGGCAATCAGCCCCAGCATTTT. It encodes CSARGQGGNQPQHF.